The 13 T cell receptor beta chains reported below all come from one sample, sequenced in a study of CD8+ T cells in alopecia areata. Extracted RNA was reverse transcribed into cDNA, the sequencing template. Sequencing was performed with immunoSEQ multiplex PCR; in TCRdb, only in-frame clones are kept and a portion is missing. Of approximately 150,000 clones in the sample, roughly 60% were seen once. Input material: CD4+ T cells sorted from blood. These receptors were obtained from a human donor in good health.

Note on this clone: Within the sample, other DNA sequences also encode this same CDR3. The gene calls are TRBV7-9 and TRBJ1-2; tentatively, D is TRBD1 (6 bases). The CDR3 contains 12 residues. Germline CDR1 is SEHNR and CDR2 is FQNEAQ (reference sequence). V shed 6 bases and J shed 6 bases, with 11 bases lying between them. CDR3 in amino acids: CASSFNRDGYTF. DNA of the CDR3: TGTGCCAGCAGTTTCAACAGGGATGGCTACACCTTC.

Written as DNA, the CDR3 is TGTGCCCGAGGGGTTGGGGAGACCCAGTACTTC. Amino acid sequence: CARGVGETQYF. The chain combines TRBV30 with TRBJ2-5, with D perhaps assigned TRBD1 or TRBD2 (5 bases each). CDR1 GTSNPN and CDR2 SVGIG come from the germline V gene (reference sequence). The CDR3 covers 11 residues. Between the trimmed V and J ends, which lost 8 bases and 5 bases, there was a span of 12 bases. Filled out from reference TRBV30 and TRBJ2-5, the complete variable domain reads SQTIHQWPATLVQPVGSPLSLECTVEGTSNPNLYWYRQAAGRGLQLLFYSVGIGQISSEVPQNLSASRPQDRQFILSSKKLLLSDSGFYLCARGVGETQYFGPGTRLLVL.

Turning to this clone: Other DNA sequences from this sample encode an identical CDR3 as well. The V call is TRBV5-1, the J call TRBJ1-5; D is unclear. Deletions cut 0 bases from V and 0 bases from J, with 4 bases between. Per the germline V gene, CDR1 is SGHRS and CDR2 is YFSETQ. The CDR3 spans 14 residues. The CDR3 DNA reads TGCGCCAGCAGCTTGGATGGTAGCAATCAGCCCCAGCATTTT. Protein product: CASSLDGSNQPQHF.

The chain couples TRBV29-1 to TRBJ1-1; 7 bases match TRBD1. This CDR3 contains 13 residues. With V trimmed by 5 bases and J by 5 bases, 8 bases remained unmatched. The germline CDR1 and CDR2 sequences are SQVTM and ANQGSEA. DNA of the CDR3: TGCAGCGTTCTGGAGGGGGCCACGACTGAAGCTTTCTTT. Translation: CSVLEGATTEAFF. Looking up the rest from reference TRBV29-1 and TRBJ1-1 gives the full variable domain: SAVISQKPSRDICQRGTSLTIQCQVDSQVTMMFWYRQQPGQSLTLIATANQGSEATYESGFVIDKFPISRPNLTFSTLTVSNMSPEDSSIYLCSVLEGATTEAFFGQGTRLTVV.

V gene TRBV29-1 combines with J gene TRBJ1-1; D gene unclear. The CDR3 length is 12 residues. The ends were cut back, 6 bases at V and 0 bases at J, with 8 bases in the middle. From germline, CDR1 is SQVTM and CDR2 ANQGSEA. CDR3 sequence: CSVGDLNTEAFF. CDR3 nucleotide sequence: TGCAGCGTCGGGGATCTGAACACTGAAGCTTTCTTT.

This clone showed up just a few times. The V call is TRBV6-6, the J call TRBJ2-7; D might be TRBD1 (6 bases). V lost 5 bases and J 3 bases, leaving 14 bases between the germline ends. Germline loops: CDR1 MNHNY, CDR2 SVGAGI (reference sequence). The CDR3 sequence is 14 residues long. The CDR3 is CASSLTGNIYEQYF. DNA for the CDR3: TGTGCCAGCAGTCTAACAGGGAATATCTACGAGCAGTACTTC.

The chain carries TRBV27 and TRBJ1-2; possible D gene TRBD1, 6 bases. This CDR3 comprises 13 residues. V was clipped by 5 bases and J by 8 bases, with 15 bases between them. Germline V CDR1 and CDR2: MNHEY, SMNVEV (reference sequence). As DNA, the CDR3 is TGTGCCAGCAGTCCTCATAGGACAGCCGGCTACACCTTC. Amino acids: CASSPHRTAGYTF.

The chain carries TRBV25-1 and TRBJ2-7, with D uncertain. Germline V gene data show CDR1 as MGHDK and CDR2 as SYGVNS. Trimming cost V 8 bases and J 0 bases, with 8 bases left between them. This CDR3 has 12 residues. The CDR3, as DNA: TGTGCCAGCCGCACGGACTCCTACGAGCAGTACTTC. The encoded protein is CASRTDSYEQYF.

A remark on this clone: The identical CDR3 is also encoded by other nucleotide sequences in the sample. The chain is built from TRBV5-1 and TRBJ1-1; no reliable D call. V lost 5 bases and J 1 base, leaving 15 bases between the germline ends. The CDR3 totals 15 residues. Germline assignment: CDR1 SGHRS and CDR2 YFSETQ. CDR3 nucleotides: TGCGCCAGCAGTCAACGTGGACGCACGAACACTGAAGCTTTCTTT. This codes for CASSQRGRTNTEAFF.

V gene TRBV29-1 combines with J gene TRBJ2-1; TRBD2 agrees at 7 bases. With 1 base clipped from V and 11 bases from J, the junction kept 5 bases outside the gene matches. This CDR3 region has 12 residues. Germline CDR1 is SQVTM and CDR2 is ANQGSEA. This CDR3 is CSVEVTGGKQFF. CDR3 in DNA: TGCAGCGTTGAAGTAACGGGGGGTAAGCAGTTCTTC.

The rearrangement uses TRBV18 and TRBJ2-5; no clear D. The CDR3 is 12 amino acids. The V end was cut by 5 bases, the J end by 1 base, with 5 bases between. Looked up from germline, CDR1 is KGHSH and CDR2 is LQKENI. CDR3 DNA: TGTGCCAGCTCAAAGGTCCAAGAGACCCAGTACTTC. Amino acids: CASSKVQETQYF.

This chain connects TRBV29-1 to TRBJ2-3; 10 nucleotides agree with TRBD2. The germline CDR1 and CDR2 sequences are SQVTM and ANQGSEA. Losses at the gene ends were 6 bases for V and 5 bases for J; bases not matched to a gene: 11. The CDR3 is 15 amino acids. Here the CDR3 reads CSVPRLAGGLDTQYF. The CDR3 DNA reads TGCAGCGTCCCCCGGTTAGCGGGAGGTTTAGATACGCAGTATTTT.

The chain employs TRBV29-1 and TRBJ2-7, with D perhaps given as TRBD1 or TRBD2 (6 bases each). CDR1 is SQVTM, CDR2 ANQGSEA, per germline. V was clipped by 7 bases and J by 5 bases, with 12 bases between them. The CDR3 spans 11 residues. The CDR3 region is CSASRGHEQYF. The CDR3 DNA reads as TGCAGCGCCTCCCGGGGGCACGAGCAGTACTTC.